These 8 T cell receptor beta chains were sequenced from one sample in a study of OX40 agonist ivuxolimab in advanced cancers. Clones were read by immunoSEQ multiplex PCR, and TCRdb kept only the in-frame ones, dropping some. Here the sample spans under 85,000 clones, roughly nine tenths being singletons. The sequenced sample was CD4+ or CD8+ T cells sorted from blood, obtained in a trial of the OX40 agonist ivuxolimab. The receptors here all came from an adult with an advanced solid tumor such as melanoma, head and neck, liver or kidney cancer.

V and J are TRBV28 and TRBJ2-7; 8 bases agree with TRBD1. With 6 bases clipped from V and 0 bases from J, the junction kept 7 bases outside the gene matches. Per germline, CDR1 MDHEN and CDR2 SYDVKM. The CDR3 runs 15 residues. The CDR3 DNA reads TGTGCCAGCAGCAAAGGGGGGACAGGCTCCTACGAGCAGTACTTC. It codes for CASSKGGTGSYEQYF.

The sample holds a few counts of this clone. The chain couples TRBV6-6 to TRBJ1-2; TRBD1 is a possible D gene (6 bases). Deletions cut 6 bases from V and 5 bases from J, with 13 bases between. Germline loops: CDR1 MNHNY, CDR2 SVGAGI (reference sequence). This CDR3 region has 13 residues. CDR3 in DNA: TGTGCCAGCAGCCCTATCGGGACATATGGCTACACCTTC. Amino acids: CASSPIGTYGYTF.

This chain links TRBV28 with TRBJ2-1; 9 nucleotides agree with TRBD1. V was clipped by 6 bases and J by 9 bases; unmatched bases: 6. The CDR3 is 13 residues long. CDR1 and CDR2 (germline): MDHEN, SYDVKM. The CDR3 is CASRVQGAGEQFF. The CDR3 nucleotides read TGTGCCAGCAGGGTACAGGGGGCCGGTGAGCAGTTCTTC.

V is TRBV9 and J is TRBJ2-1, with TRBD2 matching 11 bases. CDR1 is SGDLS and CDR2 is YYNGEE in the germline V gene. The CDR3 is made up of 17 amino acids. Losses at the gene ends were 0 bases for V and 7 bases for J; bases not matched to a gene: 9. The CDR3 loop reads CASSVDITSGRRNEQFF. Written as DNA, the CDR3 is TGTGCCAGCAGCGTAGATATAACTAGCGGGAGAAGGAATGAGCAGTTCTTC.

The gene calls are TRBV7-2 and TRBJ1-2; no clear D. This CDR3 has 13 amino acids. Germline assignment: CDR1 SGHTA and CDR2 FQGNSA. Deletions cut 5 bases from V and 7 bases from J, with 14 bases between. The CDR3 sequence is CASSPWVSTGYTF. In DNA, the CDR3 is TGTGCCAGCAGCCCGTGGGTTAGTACTGGCTACACCTTC.

V and J are TRBV28 and TRBJ2-5; D may be TRBD1 (5 bases). The CDR3 sequence is 13 residues long. The germline CDR1 and CDR2 sequences are MDHEN and SYDVKM. Between the trimmed V and J ends, which lost 10 bases and 1 base, there was a span of 13 bases. CDR3 coding DNA: TGTGCCACCACTGACAGACCCCAAGAGACCCAGTACTTC. Translating gives CATTDRPQETQYF.

The chain is built from TRBV28 and TRBJ1-2; 7 bases line up with TRBD1. The CDR3 spans 16 residues. The V gene end was trimmed by 6 bases and the J gene end by 4 bases; junction bases not matched to a gene: 14. The germline gives CDR1 MDHEN, CDR2 SYDVKM. CDR3 DNA: TGTGCCAGCAGACAAATCCGGGACAGAGATAGCTATGGCTACACCTTC. Translated, it gives CASRQIRDRDSYGYTF.

This clone was recorded only once. The sample carries other DNA sequences with the same CDR3. This sequence joins TRBV27 and TRBJ2-3; 8 bases line up with TRBD2. This CDR3 is 18 amino acids long. The germline V gene has CDR1 MNHEY and CDR2 SMNVEV (reference sequence). V gave up 0 bases and J gave up 4 bases; unmatched junction bases: 12. CDR3 nucleotide sequence: TGTGCCAGCAGTTTATCGCCCACTAGCGGAAGGGGGGCAGATACGCAGTATTTT. Translation gives CASSLSPTSGRGADTQYF.